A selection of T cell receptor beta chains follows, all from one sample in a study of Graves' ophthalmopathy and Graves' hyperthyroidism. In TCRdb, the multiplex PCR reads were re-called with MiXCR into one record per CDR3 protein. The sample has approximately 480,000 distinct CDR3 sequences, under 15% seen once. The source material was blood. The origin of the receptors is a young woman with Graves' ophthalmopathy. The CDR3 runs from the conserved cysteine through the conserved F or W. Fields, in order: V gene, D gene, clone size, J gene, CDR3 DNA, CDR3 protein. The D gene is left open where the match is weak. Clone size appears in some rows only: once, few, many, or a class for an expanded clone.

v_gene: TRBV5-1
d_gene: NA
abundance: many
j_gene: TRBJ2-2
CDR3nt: TGCGCCAGCAGCTTGCACAGGGCGAACACCGGGGAGCTGTTTTTT
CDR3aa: CASSLHRANTGELFF

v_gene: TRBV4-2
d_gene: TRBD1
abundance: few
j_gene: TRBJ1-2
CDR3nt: TGTGCCAGCAGCCCCCCCCGGGACAGGTACTATGGCTACACCTTC
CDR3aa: CASSPPRDRYYGYTF

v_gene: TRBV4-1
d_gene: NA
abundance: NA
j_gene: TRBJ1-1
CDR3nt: TGCGCCAGCAGCCAAGACGAGGGACGTGAAGCTTTCTTT
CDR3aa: CASSQDEGREAFF

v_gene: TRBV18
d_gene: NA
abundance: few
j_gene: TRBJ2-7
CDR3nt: TGTGCCAGCTCACGATCCCGAGGCTCCTACGAGCAGTACTTC
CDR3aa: CASSRSRGSYEQYF

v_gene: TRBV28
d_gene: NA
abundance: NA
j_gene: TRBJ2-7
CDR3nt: TGTGCCAGCAATCCCTCCGGGATGGTCCACGAGCAGTACTTC
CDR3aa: CASNPSGMVHEQYF

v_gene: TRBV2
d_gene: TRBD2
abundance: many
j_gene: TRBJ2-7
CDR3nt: TGTGCCAGCAGTGACCGCTCGGGGGGACGGATCGAGCAGTACTTC
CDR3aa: CASSDRSGGRIEQYF

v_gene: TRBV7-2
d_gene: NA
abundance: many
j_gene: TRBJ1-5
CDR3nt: TGTGCCAGCAGCTTGATTGGGTTCTATCAGCCCCAGCATTTT
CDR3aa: CASSLIGFYQPQHF

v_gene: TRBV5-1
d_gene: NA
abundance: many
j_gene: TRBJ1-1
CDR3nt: TGCGCCAGCAGCTTGAATGGACAGAAGGTAATATACACTGAAGCTTTCTTT
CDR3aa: CASSLNGQKVIYTEAFF

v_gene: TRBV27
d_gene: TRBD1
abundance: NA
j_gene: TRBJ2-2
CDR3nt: TGTGCCAGCACCCATTCGGACAGGGTGGCCACCGGGGAGCTGTTTTTT
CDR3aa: CASTHSDRVATGELFF

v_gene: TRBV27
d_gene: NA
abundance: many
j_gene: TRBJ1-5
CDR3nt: TGTGTCAGCAGTTTACCGACGGGACCCCAGCATTTT
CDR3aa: CVSSLPTGPQHF

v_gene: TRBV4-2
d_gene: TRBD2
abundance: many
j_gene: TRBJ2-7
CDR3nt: TGTGCCAGCAGCCAAGAGTTCCGCGGGGGGCCCTACGAGCAGTACTTC
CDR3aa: CASSQEFRGGPYEQYF

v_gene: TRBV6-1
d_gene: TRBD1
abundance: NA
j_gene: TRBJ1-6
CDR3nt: TGTGCCAGCAGTATGAGACAGGGTAGATCCTATAATTCACCCCTCCACTTT
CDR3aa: CASSMRQGRSYNSPLHF

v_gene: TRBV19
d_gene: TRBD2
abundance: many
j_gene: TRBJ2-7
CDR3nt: TGTGCCAGTAGTAAAACTAGCGGCCTGGGCGAGCAGTACTTC
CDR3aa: CASSKTSGLGEQYF

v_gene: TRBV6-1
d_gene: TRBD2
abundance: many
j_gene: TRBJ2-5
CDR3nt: TGTGCCAGCAAGCTAGCGGGAGCTCCTCTGGAGACCCAGTACTTC
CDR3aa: CASKLAGAPLETQYF

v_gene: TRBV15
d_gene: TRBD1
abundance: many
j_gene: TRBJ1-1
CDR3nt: TGTGCCACCACAGGGGGGACGAACACTGAAGCTTTCTTT
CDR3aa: CATTGGTNTEAFF

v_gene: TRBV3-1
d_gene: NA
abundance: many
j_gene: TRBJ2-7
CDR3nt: TGTGCCAGCAGCCAAGGGGATGTGAAGCAACAGTACTTC
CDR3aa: CASSQGDVKQQYF

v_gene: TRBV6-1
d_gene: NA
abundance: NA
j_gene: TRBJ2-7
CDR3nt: TGTGCCAGCAGAGCCTCAGGGGCACTATCCTTC
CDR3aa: CASRASGALSF

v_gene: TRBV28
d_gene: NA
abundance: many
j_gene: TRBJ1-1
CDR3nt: TGTGCCAGCAGCGCAGGGGTTGGGAACACTGAAGCTTTCTTT
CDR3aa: CASSAGVGNTEAFF

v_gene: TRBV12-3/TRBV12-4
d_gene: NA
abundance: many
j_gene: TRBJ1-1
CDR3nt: TGTGCCAGCAGTTTAATGAGAAACACTGAAGCTTTCTTT
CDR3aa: CASSLMRNTEAFF

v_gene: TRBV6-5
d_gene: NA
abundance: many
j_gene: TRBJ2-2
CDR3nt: TGTGCCAGCATTTATACGTACACCGGGGAGCTGTTTTTT
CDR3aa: CASIYTYTGELFF

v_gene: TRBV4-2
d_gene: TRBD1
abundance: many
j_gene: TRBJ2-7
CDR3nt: TGTGCCAGCAGCCGTGCCGGGACAGGGCTACCAAACGAGCAGTACTTC
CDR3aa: CASSRAGTGLPNEQYF

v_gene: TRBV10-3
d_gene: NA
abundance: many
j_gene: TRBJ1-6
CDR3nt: TGTGCCATCAGTGAGAGGTCACAGGGTGTATCTTCACCCCTCCACTTT
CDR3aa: CAISERSQGVSSPLHF

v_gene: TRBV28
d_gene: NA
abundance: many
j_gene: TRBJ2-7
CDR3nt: TGTGCCAGCAGGGGAGAGGGAGCTAACTACGAGCAGTACTTC
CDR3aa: CASRGEGANYEQYF

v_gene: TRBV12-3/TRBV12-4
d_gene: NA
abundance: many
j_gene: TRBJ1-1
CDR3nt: TGTGCCAGCAGTGAAATTAAAGGGGGGAACACTGAAGCTTTCTTT
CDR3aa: CASSEIKGGNTEAFF

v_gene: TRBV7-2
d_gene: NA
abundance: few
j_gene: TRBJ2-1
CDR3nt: TGTGCCAGCAGCTCCGGTCCCTACTCCTACAATGAGCAGTTCTTC
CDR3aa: CASSSGPYSYNEQFF

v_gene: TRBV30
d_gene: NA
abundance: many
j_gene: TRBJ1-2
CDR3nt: TGTGCCTGGAGCGGATTCGGGGGGGCCAAAGGCTACACCTTC
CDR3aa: CAWSGFGGAKGYTF

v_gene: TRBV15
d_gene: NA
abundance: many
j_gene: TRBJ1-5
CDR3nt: TGTGCCACCAGCGCCCCTGGGCGTGAACCTAATCAGCCCCAGCATTTT
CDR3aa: CATSAPGREPNQPQHF

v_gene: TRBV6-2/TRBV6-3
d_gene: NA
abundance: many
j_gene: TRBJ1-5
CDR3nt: TGTGCCAGCAGAGTCCTAGGACAGTCAAATCAGCCCCAGCATTTT
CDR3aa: CASRVLGQSNQPQHF

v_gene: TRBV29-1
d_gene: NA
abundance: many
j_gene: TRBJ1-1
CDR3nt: TGCAGCGTTGAACGTTTCGACCCTGAAGCTTTCTTT
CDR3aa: CSVERFDPEAFF

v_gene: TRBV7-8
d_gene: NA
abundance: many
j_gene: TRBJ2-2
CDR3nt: TGTGCCAGCAGCTTATACAGGGCCGGGGAGCTGTTTTTT
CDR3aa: CASSLYRAGELFF

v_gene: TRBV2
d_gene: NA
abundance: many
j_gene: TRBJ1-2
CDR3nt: TGTGCCAGCAATCCGGGGGTTTGGGGCTACACCTTC
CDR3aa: CASNPGVWGYTF

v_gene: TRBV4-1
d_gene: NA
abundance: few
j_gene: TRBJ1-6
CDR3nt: TGCGCCAGCAGCCAAGTCCCGGCAGGGTATAATTCACCCCTCCACTTT
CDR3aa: CASSQVPAGYNSPLHF

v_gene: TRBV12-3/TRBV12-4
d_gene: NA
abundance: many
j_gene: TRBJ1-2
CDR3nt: TGTGCCAGCAGCTTCCCCCGCCTCTATGGCTACACCTTC
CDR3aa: CASSFPRLYGYTF

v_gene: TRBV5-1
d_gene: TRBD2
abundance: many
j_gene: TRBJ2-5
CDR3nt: TGTGCCAGCAGCCCGGGACTAGCGGGAGAGACCCAGTACTTC
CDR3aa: CASSPGLAGETQYF

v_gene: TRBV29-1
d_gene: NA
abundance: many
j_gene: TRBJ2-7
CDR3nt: TGCAGCGTGCCCGGCAGCGCCTACGAGCAGTACTTC
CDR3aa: CSVPGSAYEQYF

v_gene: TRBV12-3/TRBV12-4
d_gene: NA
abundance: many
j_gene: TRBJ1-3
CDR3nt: TGTGCCAGCAGTTTACCAGGGCCAGACGGAAACACCATATATTTT
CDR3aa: CASSLPGPDGNTIYF

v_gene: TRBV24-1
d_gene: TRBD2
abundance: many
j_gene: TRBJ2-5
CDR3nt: TGTGCCACCAGTGATCGGACTAGCGGGAACTGGCAAGAGACCCAGTACTTC
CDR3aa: CATSDRTSGNWQETQYF

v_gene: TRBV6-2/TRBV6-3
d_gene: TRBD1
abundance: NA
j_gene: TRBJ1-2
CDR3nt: TGTGCCAGCAGTTACGTGACAGGGATCGGCGGCTACACCTTC
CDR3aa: CASSYVTGIGGYTF

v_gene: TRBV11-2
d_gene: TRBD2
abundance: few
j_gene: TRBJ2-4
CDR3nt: TGTGCCAGCAGCTTAGAGTTGTGGGGGGGAGAAAACATTCAGTACTTC
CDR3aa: CASSLELWGGENIQYF

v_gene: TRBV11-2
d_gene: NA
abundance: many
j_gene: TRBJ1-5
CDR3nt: TGTGCCAGCAGCTTGGACAGCTACAATCAGCCCCAGCATTTT
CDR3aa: CASSLDSYNQPQHF

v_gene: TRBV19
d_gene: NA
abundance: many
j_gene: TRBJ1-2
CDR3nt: TGTGCCAGCGCGATTAATAGGGGCGGCTACACCTTC
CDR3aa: CASAINRGGYTF

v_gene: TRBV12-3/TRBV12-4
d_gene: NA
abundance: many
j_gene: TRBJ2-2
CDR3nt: TGTGCCAGCAGGGTAGTGAACACCGGGGAGCTGTTTTTT
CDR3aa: CASRVVNTGELFF

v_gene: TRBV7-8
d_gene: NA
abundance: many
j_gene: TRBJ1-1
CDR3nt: TGTGCCAGCAGCTACCCCCGACGGTTGGGCACTGAAGCTTTCTTT
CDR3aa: CASSYPRRLGTEAFF

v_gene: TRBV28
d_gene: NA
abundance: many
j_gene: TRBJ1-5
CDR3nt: TGTGCCAGCAGTATGGGACTGTTAAATCAGCCCCAGCATTTT
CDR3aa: CASSMGLLNQPQHF

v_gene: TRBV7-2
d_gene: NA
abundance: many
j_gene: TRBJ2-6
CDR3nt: TGTGCCAGCTTTCCCTCTGGGGCCAACGTCCTGACTTTC
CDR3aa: CASFPSGANVLTF

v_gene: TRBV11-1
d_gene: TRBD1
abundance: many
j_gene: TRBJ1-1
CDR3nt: TGTGCCAGCAGCTTATCGGCAGGGGGCACTGAAGCTTTCTTT
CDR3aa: CASSLSAGGTEAFF

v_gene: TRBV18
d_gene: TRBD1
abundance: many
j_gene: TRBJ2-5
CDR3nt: TGTGCCAGCTCAAAGGGGACAGGGAGAAAGACCCAGTACTTC
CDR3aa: CASSKGTGRKTQYF

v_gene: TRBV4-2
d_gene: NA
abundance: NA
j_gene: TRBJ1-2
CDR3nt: TGTGCCAGCAGCCAGACAGTTCTTCGCCCCTGGGCTAACTATGGCTACACCTTC
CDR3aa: CASSQTVLRPWANYGYTF

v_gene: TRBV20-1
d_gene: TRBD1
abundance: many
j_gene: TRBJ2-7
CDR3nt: TGCAGTGCCCTGACAGGGAGCGAGCAGTACTTC
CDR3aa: CSALTGSEQYF

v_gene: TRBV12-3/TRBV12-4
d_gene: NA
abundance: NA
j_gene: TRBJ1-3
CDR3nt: TGTGCCAGCAGTCGAACAGGAGCTTACTCTGGAAACACCATATATTTT
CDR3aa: CASSRTGAYSGNTIYF

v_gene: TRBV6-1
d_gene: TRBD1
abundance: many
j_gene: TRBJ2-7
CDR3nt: TGTGCCAGCTCCCGGGACAGCCCCTACGAGCAGTACTTC
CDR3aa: CASSRDSPYEQYF

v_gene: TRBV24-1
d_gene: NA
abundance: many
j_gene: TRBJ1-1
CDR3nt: TGTGCCACCAGTGATCTCGAGCGGGGTGAAGCTTTCTTT
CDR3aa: CATSDLERGEAFF

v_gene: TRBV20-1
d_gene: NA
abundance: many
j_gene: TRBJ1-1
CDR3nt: TGCAGTGCTAGACTCTCGGGACAGAACACTGAAGCTTTCTTT
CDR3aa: CSARLSGQNTEAFF

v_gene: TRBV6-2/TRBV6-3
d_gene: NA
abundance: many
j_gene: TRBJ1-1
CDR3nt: TGTGCCAGCAGTTCGATCCGAGGGACTGAAGCTTTCTTT
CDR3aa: CASSSIRGTEAFF

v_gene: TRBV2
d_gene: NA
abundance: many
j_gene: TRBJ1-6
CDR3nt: TGTGCCAGCAGTGTGAATGCCCTTCTGGCACCCCTCCACTTT
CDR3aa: CASSVNALLAPLHF

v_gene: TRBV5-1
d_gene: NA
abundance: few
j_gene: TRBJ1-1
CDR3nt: TGCGCCAGCAGCTTGGAGGGACATAACACTGAAGCTTTCTTT
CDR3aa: CASSLEGHNTEAFF

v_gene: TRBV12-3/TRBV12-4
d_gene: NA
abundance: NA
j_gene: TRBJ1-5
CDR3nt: TGTGCCAGCAGTGCCTACAATCCCAGCAATCAGCCCCAGCATTTT
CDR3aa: CASSAYNPSNQPQHF

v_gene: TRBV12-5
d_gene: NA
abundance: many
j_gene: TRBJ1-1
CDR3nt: TGTGCTAGTGGTTTGGAACTCGGGGGCGGCACTGAAGCTTTCTTT
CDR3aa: CASGLELGGGTEAFF

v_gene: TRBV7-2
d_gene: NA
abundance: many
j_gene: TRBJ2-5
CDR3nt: TGTGCCAGCAGCCCAGCACGGATCGGGATAAAAGAGACCCAGTACTTC
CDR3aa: CASSPARIGIKETQYF